Below, one T cell receptor beta chain is given with its context. There are 16 residues in the CDR3. Germline CDR1 reads MNHEY; CDR2 reads SMNVEV (reference sequence). J was trimmed by 0 bases and V by 8 bases; bases with no gene match: 4. Seattle enrolled patients during active infection and tracked them longitudinally. These data originate in a study of blood T cell repertoires in COVID-19. Study information: Samples of COVID-19 (acute and convalescent) were obtained from the United States, Italy and Spain. Sources were T cells, B-cell-depleted T cells, or PBMCs; the material itself was cDNA or gDNA.

As processed by the authors: The authors estimated nucleated cell counts from reference gene primer amplification. Method: immunoSEQ multiplex PCR; TCRdb's copy keeps in-frame clones and lacks some. V and J calls and clone size are copied from that table; D and trimming were computed from the DNA. The table lists over 250,000 clones, around 85% of them singletons. V is TRBV27 and J is TRBJ2-6; 10 bases are a match to TRBD1. Sequencing was done on a sample of peripheral blood. The receptor comes from a human donor with COVID-19, enrolled during active disease. The donor label of this sample is uncertain. CDR3 DNA: TGTGCCAGCCGGACAGGGGGGGACTCTGGGGCCAACGTCCTGACTTTC. This gives the protein CASRTGGDSGANVLTF.